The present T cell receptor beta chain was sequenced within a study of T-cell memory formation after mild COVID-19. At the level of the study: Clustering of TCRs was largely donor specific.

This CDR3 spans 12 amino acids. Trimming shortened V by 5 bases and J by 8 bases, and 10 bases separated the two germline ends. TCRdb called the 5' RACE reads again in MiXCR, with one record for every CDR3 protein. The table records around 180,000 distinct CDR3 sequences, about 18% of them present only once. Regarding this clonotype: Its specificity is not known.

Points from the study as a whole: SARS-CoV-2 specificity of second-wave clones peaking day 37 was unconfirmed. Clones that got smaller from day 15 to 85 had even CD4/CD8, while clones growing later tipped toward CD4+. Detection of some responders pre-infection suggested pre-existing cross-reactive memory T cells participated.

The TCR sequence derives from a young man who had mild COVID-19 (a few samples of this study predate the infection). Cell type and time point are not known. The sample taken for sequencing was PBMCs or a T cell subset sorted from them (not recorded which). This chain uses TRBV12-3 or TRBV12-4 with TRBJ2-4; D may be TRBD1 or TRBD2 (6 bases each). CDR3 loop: CASSLRGDIQYF. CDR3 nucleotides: TGTGCCAGCAGTCTAAGGGGGGACATTCAGTACTTC.